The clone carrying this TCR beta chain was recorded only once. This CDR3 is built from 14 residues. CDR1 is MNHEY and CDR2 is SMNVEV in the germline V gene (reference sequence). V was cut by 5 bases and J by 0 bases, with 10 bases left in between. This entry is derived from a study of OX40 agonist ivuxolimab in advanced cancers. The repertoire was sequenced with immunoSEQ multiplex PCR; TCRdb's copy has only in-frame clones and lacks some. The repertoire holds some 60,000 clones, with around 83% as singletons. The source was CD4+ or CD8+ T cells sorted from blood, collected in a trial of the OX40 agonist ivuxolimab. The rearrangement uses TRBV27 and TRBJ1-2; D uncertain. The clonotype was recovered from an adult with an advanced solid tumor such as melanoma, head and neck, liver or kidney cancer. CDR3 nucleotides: TGTGCCAGCAGTCCCAGGCCACCTAACTATGGCTACACCTTC. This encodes CASSPRPPNYGYTF.